This TCR beta chain is from a study of CD8+ T cells in alopecia areata. Treatment specified: oral pan-JAK inhibitor, 5-10 mg twice daily. The CDR3 is 14 amino acids. The germline gives CDR1 SGHTA, CDR2 FQGNSA. V was trimmed by 3 bases and J by 1 base, leaving 9 bases between them. Sequencing templates came from extracted RNA that was reverse transcribed into cDNA. Measured with immunoSEQ multiplex PCR; TCRdb has only the in-frame clones, and not every one. The repertoire includes some 220,000 clones, around 57% of them detected once, and more than 1.5% sits in the top ten. The chain employs TRBV7-2 and TRBJ2-5, with a tentative D call TRBD1 (5 bases). Sequences were derived from CD4+ T cells sorted from blood, sampled at week 4, from a patient treated with tofacitinib. The receptor's source is a human donor with alopecia areata. The CDR3 DNA sequence: TGTGCCAGCAGCTTCGGACACTCCCAAGAGACCCAGTACTTC. Protein sequence: CASSFGHSQETQYF.